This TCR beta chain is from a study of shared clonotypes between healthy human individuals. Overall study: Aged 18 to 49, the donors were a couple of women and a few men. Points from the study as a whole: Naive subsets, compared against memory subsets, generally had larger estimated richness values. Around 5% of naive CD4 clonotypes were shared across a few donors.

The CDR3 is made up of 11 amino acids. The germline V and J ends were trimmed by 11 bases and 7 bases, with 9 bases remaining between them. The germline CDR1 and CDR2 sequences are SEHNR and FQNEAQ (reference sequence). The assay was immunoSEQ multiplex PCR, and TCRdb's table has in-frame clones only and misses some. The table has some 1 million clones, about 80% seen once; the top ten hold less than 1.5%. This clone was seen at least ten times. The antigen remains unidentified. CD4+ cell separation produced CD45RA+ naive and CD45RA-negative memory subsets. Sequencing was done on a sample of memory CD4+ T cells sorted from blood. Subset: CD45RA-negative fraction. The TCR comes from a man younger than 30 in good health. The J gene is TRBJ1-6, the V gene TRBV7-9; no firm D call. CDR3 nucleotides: TGTGCCTCATCGGAAAATTCACCCCTCCACTTT. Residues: CASSENSPLHF.